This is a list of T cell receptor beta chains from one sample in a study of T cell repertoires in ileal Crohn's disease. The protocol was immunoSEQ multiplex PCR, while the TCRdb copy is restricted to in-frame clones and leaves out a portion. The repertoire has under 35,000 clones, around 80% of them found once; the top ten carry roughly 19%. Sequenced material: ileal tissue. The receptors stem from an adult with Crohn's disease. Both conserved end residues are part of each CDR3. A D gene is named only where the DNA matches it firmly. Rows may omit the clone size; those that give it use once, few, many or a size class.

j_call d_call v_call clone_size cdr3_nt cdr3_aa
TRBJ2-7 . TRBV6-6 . TGTGCCAGCAGTTACGTGAGGGTCGGCGAGCAGTACTTC CASSYVRVGEQYF
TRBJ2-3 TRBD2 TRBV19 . TGTGCCAGTACCCGTTGGGGGGGAACGAGCACAGATACGCAGTATTTT CASTRWGGTSTDTQYF
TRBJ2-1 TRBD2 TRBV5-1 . TGCGCCAGCAGCGCAATAGCGGGAGGGGGCCTGGGCGAGCAGTTCTTC CASSAIAGGGLGEQFF
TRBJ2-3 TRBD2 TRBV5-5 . TGTGCCAGCAGCTCAACGGGGGGTGCGACAGATACGCAGTATTTT CASSSTGGATDTQYF
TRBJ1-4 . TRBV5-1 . TGCGCCAGCAGCATAGGGCACAACGCGGGACTGTTTTTT CASSIGHNAGLFF
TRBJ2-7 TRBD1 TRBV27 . TGTGCCAGCAGTTTTTCAGGGGGAAGGGAGCAGTACTTC CASSFSGGREQYF
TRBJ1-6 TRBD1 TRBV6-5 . TGTGCCAGCAGTTCCGAGGGGACAGGGGAAAATTCACCCCTCCACTTT CASSSEGTGENSPLHF
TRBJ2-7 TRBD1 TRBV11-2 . TGTGCCAGCAGCTTGACAGGGGGGCCCTCCTACGAGCAGTACTTC CASSLTGGPSYEQYF
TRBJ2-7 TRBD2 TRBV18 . TGTGCCAGCTCAAGTAGCGGGGGGGCCCAGAACGAGCAGTACTTC CASSSSGGAQNEQYF
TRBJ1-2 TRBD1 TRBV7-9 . TGTGCCAGCAGCTCACCAGGACAGGCCCACTATGGCTACACCTTC CASSSPGQAHYGYTF
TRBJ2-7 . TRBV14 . TGTGCCAGCAGCCAGAGATACGCCTACGAGCAGTACTTC CASSQRYAYEQYF
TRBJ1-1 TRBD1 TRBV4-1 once TGCGCCAGCAGCCAAAGGACGGGACAGAAGAACACTGAAGCTTTCTTT CASSQRTGQKNTEAFF
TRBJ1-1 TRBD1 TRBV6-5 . TGTGCCAGTCACCGGACAGGCACTGAAGCTTTCTTT CASHRTGTEAFF
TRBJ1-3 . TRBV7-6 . TGTGCCAGCAGCTATTTTGCGGGAAACACCATATATTTT CASSYFAGNTIYF
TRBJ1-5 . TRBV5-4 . TGTGCCAGCAGCGAGGGTCGTAATCAGCCCCAGCATTTT CASSEGRNQPQHF
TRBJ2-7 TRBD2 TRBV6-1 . TGTGCCAGCCAGCGGGGGAACTACGAGCAGTACTTC CASQRGNYEQYF
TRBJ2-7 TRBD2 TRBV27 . TGTGCCAGCAGTTCCAGGCTAGCGGGAGGCTACGAGCAGTACTTC CASSSRLAGGYEQYF
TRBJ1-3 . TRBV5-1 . TGCGCCAGCAGCCCCGGCTCTGGAAACACCATATATTTT CASSPGSGNTIYF